Detailed here is one T cell receptor beta chain. Its antigen is undetermined. This sample was taken from a study of T cell responses to AZD1222 COVID-19 vaccine. The method was immunoSEQ multiplex PCR; TCRdb's version includes in-frame clones alone and lacks a portion of them. The sample shows 110,000 to 150,000 clones, 88% of them seen only once. Study results and limitations: At study baseline, merely over 5 AZD1222 recipients were seropositive. White British people made up most donors, females outnumbered males, and clonal diversity was possibly underestimated. Targeting of unmutated variant regions was reportedly seen in nearly half of spike-specific TCRs.

The receptor comes from an adult who received the AZD1222 COVID-19 vaccine. Sequencing was performed on peripheral blood, taken 28 days after the second AZD1222 dose.

DNA of the CDR3: TGTGCCAGCAGTTTGGGCGACGGCTCGACCGTCTCTTTGTTCTTC. Amino acid sequence: CASSLGDGSTVSLFF. The V gene is TRBV28, the J gene TRBJ2-1; D ambiguous. The CDR3 is 15 amino acids. In germline, CDR1 is MDHEN, CDR2 SYDVKM. V was pared by 3 bases and J by 15 bases, with 24 bases between.